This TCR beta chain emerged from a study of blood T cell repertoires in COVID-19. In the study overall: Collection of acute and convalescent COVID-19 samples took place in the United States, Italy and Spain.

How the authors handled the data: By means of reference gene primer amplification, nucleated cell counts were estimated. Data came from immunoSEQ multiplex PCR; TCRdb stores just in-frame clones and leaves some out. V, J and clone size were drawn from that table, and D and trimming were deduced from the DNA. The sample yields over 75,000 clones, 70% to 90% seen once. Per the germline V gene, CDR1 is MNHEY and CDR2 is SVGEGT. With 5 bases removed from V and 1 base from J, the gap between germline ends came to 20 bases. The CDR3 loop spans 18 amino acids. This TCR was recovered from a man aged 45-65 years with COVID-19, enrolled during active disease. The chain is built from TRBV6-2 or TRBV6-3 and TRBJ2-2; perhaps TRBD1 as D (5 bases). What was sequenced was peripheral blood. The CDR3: CASSPYTAGWENTGELFF. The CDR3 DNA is TGTGCCAGCAGTCCGTATACCGCAGGGTGGGAGAACACCGGGGAGCTGTTTTTT.